Below, 32 T cell receptor beta chains from the same sample are listed, as sequenced in a study of identical twins. TCRdb passed the 5' RACE reads through MiXCR, listing each CDR3 protein once. The table shows 500,000 to 650,000 distinct CDR3 sequences, with 20% to 25% occurring only once. This same sample was also taken into another study, of yellow fever vaccine responses in identical twins.

Sequenced: CD4+ T cells sorted from blood. These receptors all stem from a woman aged 18 to 35 in good health.

A few counts support this clonotype. The V and J genes are TRBV5-1 and TRBJ2-5; perhaps D is TRBD1 or TRBD2 (5 bases each). Between the trimmed V and J ends, which lost 2 bases and 4 bases, there was a span of 12 bases. The CDR3 has 14 residues. CDR1 is SGHRS, CDR2 YFSETQ, per germline. Here the CDR3 DNA reads TGCGCCAGCAGCTTTGGTGAGGGGATAGAGACCCAGTACTTC. This encodes CASSFGEGIETQYF. Filled out from reference TRBV5-1 and TRBJ2-5, the complete variable domain reads KAGVTQTPRYLIKTRGQQVTLSCSPISGHRSVSWYQQTPGQGLQFLFEYFSETQRNKGNFPGRFSGRQFSNSRSEMNVSTLELGDSALYLCASSFGEGIETQYFGPGTRLLVL.

The chain combines TRBV2 with TRBJ2-1; 11 bases map to TRBD2. The CDR3 runs 18 residues. V was pared by 6 bases and J by 6 bases, with 16 bases of the junction left unmatched. CDR1 is SNHLY, CDR2 FYNNEI, per germline. The CDR3 DNA is TGTGCCAGCAGGGCCCGGGAAAACTTAGCGGGAGGGATCAATGAGCAGTTCTTC. It encodes CASRARENLAGGINEQFF.

This chain connects TRBV20-1 to TRBJ2-3, with unresolved D. V was cut by 3 bases and J by 2 bases, with 9 bases left in between. Germline loops: CDR1 DFQATT, CDR2 SNEGSKA (reference sequence). This CDR3 spans 13 amino acids. Here the CDR3 DNA reads TGCAGTGCTAGGTGGCCTGTCACAGATACGCAGTATTTT. Protein sequence: CSARWPVTDTQYF.

The gene calls are TRBV4-2 and TRBJ1-5; a weak D match, TRBD1 (6 bases). Trimming stripped 0 bases from V and 0 bases from J, with 18 bases between. The length of the CDR3 is 19 residues. Germline loops: CDR1 LGHNA, CDR2 YNFKEQ. The CDR3 loop is CASSQDISGTLYSNQPQHF. The CDR3 DNA reads as TGTGCCAGCAGCCAAGATATATCGGGGACACTTTATAGCAATCAGCCCCAGCATTTT.

V gene TRBV6-1 combines with J gene TRBJ1-1, with D unclear. From germline, CDR1 is MNHNS and CDR2 SASEGT. CDR3 size: 12 residues. V was pared by 1 base and J by 8 bases, with 8 bases between. CDR3 in amino acids: CASSEEPLEAFF. CDR3 bases: TGTGCCAGCAGTGAAGAACCACTAGAAGCTTTCTTT.

This clonotype showed up just once. The chain is built from TRBV20-1 and TRBJ2-5; D remains unclear. Germline V lookup: CDR1 DFQATT, CDR2 SNEGSKA (reference sequence). The CDR3 consists of 13 residues. With 5 bases removed from V and 2 bases from J, the gap between germline ends came to 12 bases. In DNA, the CDR3 is TGCAGTGCTGTGTTCCCGCCTCAAGAGACCCAGTACTTC. Translation: CSAVFPPQETQYF.

This clonotype was detected a few times. V usage is TRBV12-3 or TRBV12-4 and J usage is TRBJ1-1; D not certain. This CDR3 has 14 amino acids. The V and J ends lost 5 bases and 1 base respectively, with 11 bases between them. The CDR3 sequence is CASSPVVANTEAFF. The CDR3 coding sequence is TGTGCCAGCAGTCCTGTGGTGGCGAACACTGAAGCTTTCTTT.

This clonotype was counted a few times. The chain joins TRBV15 to TRBJ2-2, with D perhaps TRBD2 (5 bases). Germline V CDR1 and CDR2: LNHNV, YYDKDF (reference sequence). This CDR3 is built from 16 residues. Trimming took off 6 bases at V and 0 bases at J, with 14 bases between the two ends. The CDR3 protein is CATRRKEVSNTGELFF. CDR3 bases: TGTGCCACCAGGAGAAAGGAGGTCTCGAACACCGGGGAGCTGTTTTTT.

This clonotype has just a few counts. The gene calls are TRBV4-2 and TRBJ2-2, with a weak D call TRBD2 (6 bases). The length of the CDR3 is 17 residues. Trimming removed 4 bases from V and 0 bases from J, with 15 bases in between. The germline V gene has CDR1 LGHNA and CDR2 YNFKEQ. CDR3 protein: CASSRRGLSSNTGELFF. CDR3 sequence (DNA): TGTGCCAGCAGCCGAAGAGGACTATCCTCGAACACCGGGGAGCTGTTTTTT.

The rearrangement links TRBV29-1 to TRBJ2-3, with a tentative D call TRBD2 (6 bases). Trimming shortened V by 6 bases and J by 0 bases, and 19 bases separated the two germline ends. This CDR3 comprises 16 residues. Germline lookup yields CDR1 SQVTM and CDR2 ANQGSEA. CDR3 DNA: TGCAGCGTGGGGAACGCGGGGAGATCTAGCACAGATACGCAGTATTTT. Encoded protein: CSVGNAGRSSTDTQYF.

V and J are TRBV28 and TRBJ2-1; 7 nucleotides match TRBD1. CDR1 and CDR2 from the germline V gene are MDHEN and SYDVKM. J was trimmed by 11 bases and V by 6 bases; bases with no gene match: 10. The CDR3 consists of 13 residues. CDR3 DNA sequence: TGTGCCAGCAGCCTGATCACGGGACAGCAGCAGTTCTTC. It yields the protein CASSLITGQQQFF.

This clonotype has just a few counts. This sequence joins TRBV7-2 and TRBJ2-7, with TRBD1 identical over 8 bases. The V and J ends lost 1 base and 1 base, in that order; junction bases with no gene match: 3. The CDR3 covers 15 residues. In germline, CDR1 is SGHTA, CDR2 FQGNSA. CDR3 nucleotide sequence: TGTGCCAGCAGCTTAGGGGGGACAGGTTCCTACGAGCAGTACGTC. Protein: CASSLGGTGSYEQYV.

V is TRBV5-1 and J is TRBJ1-1; no clear D. Germline CDR1 reads SGHRS; CDR2 reads YFSETQ. The CDR3 loop spans 12 amino acids. The V gene lost 4 bases and the J gene lost 1 base, with 5 bases spanning the gap. The CDR3 DNA sequence: TGCGCCAGCAGCCAGCCGAACACTGAAGCTTTCTTT. The encoded protein is CASSQPNTEAFF.

This clonotype occurred a few times. This chain uses TRBV7-3 with TRBJ2-7; no reliable D call. Germline loops: CDR1 SGHTA, CDR2 FQGTGA. The germline V and J ends were trimmed by 5 bases and 5 bases, with 19 bases remaining between them. There are 15 residues in the CDR3. In nucleotides, the CDR3 is TGTGCCAGCAGCCCCGGATCAAAAGTCACCCACGAGCAGTACTTC. This codes for CASSPGSKVTHEQYF. Full variable domain (rest looked up from reference TRBV7-3 and TRBJ2-7): GAGVSQTPSNKVTEKGKYVELRCDPISGHTALYWYRQSLGQGPEFLIYFQGTGAADDSGLPNDRFFAVRPEGSVSTLKIQRTERGDSAVYLCASSPGSKVTHEQYFGPGTRLTVT.

This clonotype was counted a single time. The chain links TRBV7-9 to TRBJ2-7; maybe TRBD1 (6 bases). V gave up 2 bases and J gave up 6 bases, with 8 bases separating them. The CDR3 is made up of 12 amino acids. Germline lookup yields CDR1 SEHNR and CDR2 FQNEAQ (reference sequence). In nucleotides, the CDR3 is TGTGCCAGCAGCTTAACAGGGTTCGAGCAGTACTTC. It encodes CASSLTGFEQYF.

The chain links TRBV7-2 to TRBJ2-7; a weak D match, TRBD2 (5 bases). In germline, CDR1 is SGHTA, CDR2 FQGNSA. The CDR3 is 14 residues long. The germline V and J ends were trimmed by 7 bases and 2 bases, with 15 bases remaining between them. CDR3: CASTLGLPAYEQYF. CDR3 bases: TGTGCCAGCACACTAGGACTGCCTGCCTACGAGCAGTACTTC. Full variable domain (missing parts from reference TRBV7-2 and TRBJ2-7): GAGVSQSPSNKVTEKGKDVELRCDPISGHTALYWYRQSLGQGLEFLIYFQGNSAPDKSGLPSDRFSAERTGGSVSTLTIQRTQQEDSAVYLCASTLGLPAYEQYFGPGTRLTVT.

This clonotype has more than one count but fewer than ten. The CDR3 here is CASSPPPNLAGARGNEQFF. The CDR3 DNA is TGTGCCAGCAGCCCCCCCCCAAATCTAGCGGGAGCTCGCGGGAATGAGCAGTTCTTC. The chain couples TRBV4-2 to TRBJ2-1, with TRBD2 matching over 10 bases. This CDR3 spans 19 amino acids. Germline lookup yields CDR1 LGHNA and CDR2 YNFKEQ. V lost 4 bases to trimming and J lost 7 bases; unmatched junction nucleotides: 19.

This clonotype was seen repeatedly, ten times or more. The V call is TRBV4-2, the J call TRBJ1-1; D perhaps matches TRBD1 (5 bases). This CDR3 is 14 amino acids long. Between the trimmed V and J ends, which lost 7 bases and 4 bases, there was a span of 16 bases. The germline CDR1 and CDR2 sequences are LGHNA and YNFKEQ. In DNA, the CDR3 is TGTGCCAGCAACGATCCTTGGGGGGGCACTGAAGCTTTCTTT. Protein product: CASNDPWGGTEAFF.

CDR3 region: CASSLALPSGNNEQFF. As DNA, the CDR3 is TGTGCCAGCAGCCTTGCCTTACCTAGCGGAAACAATGAGCAGTTCTTC. The chain links TRBV4-2 to TRBJ2-1; TRBD2 aligns across 7 bases. Germline V lookup: CDR1 LGHNA, CDR2 YNFKEQ. V was pared by 4 bases and J by 5 bases, with 11 bases of the junction left unmatched. This CDR3 spans 16 amino acids.

The table lists this clonotype with a few counts. The rearrangement joins TRBV20-1 to TRBJ2-1; D is undetermined. Germline assignment: CDR1 DFQATT and CDR2 SNEGSKA (reference sequence). The CDR3 loop spans 12 amino acids. Trimming shortened V by 0 bases and J by 10 bases, and 10 bases separated the two germline ends. The CDR3 nucleotides are TGCAGTGCTAGAGATCCTCAGGAAGAGCAGTTCTTC. Translation: CSARDPQEEQFF.

The chain uses TRBV6-2 or TRBV6-3 and TRBJ2-2; no clear D. Trimming shortened V by 6 bases and J by 5 bases, and 13 bases separated the two germline ends. CDR1 MNHEY and CDR2 SVGEGT come from the germline V gene. The CDR3 sequence is 14 residues long. CDR3 sequence: CASRPAAVTGELFF. In DNA form, the CDR3 reads TGTGCCAGCAGACCGGCCGCCGTGACCGGGGAGCTGTTTTTT.

This clonotype occurred a few times. This chain joins TRBV3-1 and TRBJ2-1; D remains unclear. Germline V gene sequence: CDR1 LGHDT, CDR2 YNNKEL (reference sequence). The germline V and J ends were trimmed by 5 bases and 9 bases, with 14 bases remaining between them. This CDR3 contains 13 residues. Here the CDR3 reads CASSYTGTPEQFF. The CDR3 nucleotides read TGTGCCAGCAGCTACACCGGCACCCCTGAGCAGTTCTTC.

This clonotype was picked up a small number of times. V usage is TRBV2 and J usage is TRBJ1-1; TRBD1 matches 7 bases. The CDR3 runs to 14 residues. V was clipped by 2 bases and J by 1 base; unmatched bases: 1. Germline CDR1 is SNHLY and CDR2 is FYNNEI. The CDR3 DNA sequence: TGTGCCAGCAGTGAACAGGGGGAGAACACTGAAGCTTTCTTT. Translating it yields CASSEQGENTEAFF.

The genes are TRBV18 and TRBJ1-2, with D tentatively TRBD1 (6 bases). CDR3 length: 15 residues. V shed 2 bases and J shed 4 bases, with 14 bases lying between them. CDR1 and CDR2 (germline): KGHSH, LQKENI. For the CDR3, the DNA is TGTGCCAGCTCACCAGAAGGGGGGGCCTCCTATGGCTACACCTTC. Translated: CASSPEGGASYGYTF.

In its sample, this clonotype was seen a few times. The V call is TRBV2, the J call TRBJ2-3; 8 nucleotides agree with TRBD1. V lost 3 bases and J lost 4; bases outside the gene matches: 15. CDR1 SNHLY and CDR2 FYNNEI come from the germline V gene. CDR3 length: 18 residues. CDR3 in amino acids: CASSDQLLIQGGPDTQYF. The CDR3 DNA reads TGTGCCAGCAGTGACCAGCTCCTGATACAGGGGGGCCCAGATACGCAGTATTTT.

This chain uses TRBV18 with TRBJ1-1; no firm D call. V lost 1 base and J lost 1, with 10 bases in between. This CDR3 comprises 15 residues. The germline V gene has CDR1 KGHSH and CDR2 LQKENI. In DNA, the CDR3 is TGTGCCAGCTCACCACGGCAGGCCAAGAACACTGAAGCTTTCTTT. This codes for CASSPRQAKNTEAFF.

This clonotype was recorded a few times. The rearrangement joins TRBV3-1 to TRBJ2-1; 8 bases match TRBD1. The CDR3 loop spans 15 amino acids. Germline V lookup: CDR1 LGHDT, CDR2 YNNKEL (reference sequence). V shed 3 bases and J 7 bases; nucleotides not matched to a gene: 8. The CDR3 nucleotides are TGTGCCAGCAGCCAGTCGACAGGGGTAGGGAATGAGCAGTTCTTC. Its protein product is CASSQSTGVGNEQFF.

This clonotype occurred a few times. This chain joins TRBV28 and TRBJ1-1; 9 bases align to TRBD1. V lost 6 bases and J lost 2; bases outside the gene matches: 7. This CDR3 spans 15 amino acids. Germline assignment: CDR1 MDHEN and CDR2 SYDVKM. CDR3 in DNA: TGTGCCAGCAGCCCGCTGGGACAGGGTAACACTGAAGCTTTCTTT. Protein: CASSPLGQGNTEAFF.

This chain connects TRBV4-2 to TRBJ2-1; the match to TRBD2 covers 7 bases. The V gene's germline CDR1 is LGHNA and CDR2 YNFKEQ. V was pared by 1 base and J by 3 bases, with 6 bases of the junction left unmatched. The CDR3 has 16 residues. CDR3 nucleotide sequence: TGTGCCAGCAGCCAAGCTGTAAGCGGGGTCTACAATGAGCAGTTCTTC. Encoded protein: CASSQAVSGVYNEQFF.

Ten or more counts support this clonotype. V is TRBV5-1 and J is TRBJ2-7; 10 bases fit TRBD2. Germline V lookup: CDR1 SGHRS, CDR2 YFSETQ. J was trimmed by 2 bases and V by 3 bases; bases with no gene match: 2. The CDR3 is 14 residues long. CDR3 sequence reads: CASSWTSGTYEQYF. The CDR3 nucleotides are TGCGCCAGCAGCTGGACTAGCGGAACCTACGAGCAGTACTTC. The whole variable domain, filled in from reference TRBV5-1 and TRBJ2-7, reads KAGVTQTPRYLIKTRGQQVTLSCSPISGHRSVSWYQQTPGQGLQFLFEYFSETQRNKGNFPGRFSGRQFSNSRSEMNVSTLELGDSALYLCASSWTSGTYEQYFGPGTRLTVT.

This clonotype showed up just a few times. This CDR3 reads CATSGWTTEQFF. In DNA, the CDR3 is TGTGCCACCAGCGGCTGGACTACCGAACAGTTCTTC. The V call is TRBV24-1, the J call TRBJ2-1; D might be TRBD2 (6 bases). V dropped 7 bases and J dropped 13 bases, with 16 bases sitting between them. CDR1 and CDR2 from the germline V gene are KGHDR and SFDVKD. CDR3 length: 12 residues.

This clonotype appeared a few times. V gene TRBV11-2 combines with J gene TRBJ1-4; no reliable D call. From germline, CDR1 is SGHAT and CDR2 FQNNGV. V dropped 2 bases and J dropped 8 bases, with 9 bases sitting between them. The CDR3 consists of 13 residues. The CDR3 region is CASSLRTEEKLFF. CDR3 coding DNA: TGTGCCAGCAGCTTAAGGACGGAAGAAAAACTGTTTTTT.